This T cell receptor beta chain originates from a study of shared clonotypes between healthy human individuals. General study points: Expectations were that clonotype sharing among donors would be affected by sequencing depth.

The assay was carried out at the deep level. Genomic DNA of every subset was divided equally among multiple immunoSEQ plates. Only in-frame clones appear in the TCRdb table, and some are missing; sequencing was by immunoSEQ multiplex PCR. The sample lists roughly 500,000 clones, 65% to 85% occurring once. Only Caucasian adults living in Nashville, Tennessee served as donors. In the case of this clone: Its antigen is unknown. This sequence is one base from a far larger clone and is likely a read error.

The receptor's source is a woman aged 40 to 50 in good health. Some clones in this sample may be carry-over from other donors' samples. Sequenced input: PBMCs.

The CDR3 DNA reads TGTGCCAGCGAGGTGTTTGGCAGGTCTGATGGCTACACCTTC. Protein: CASEVFGRSDGYTF. The chain is built from TRBV2 and TRBJ1-2; D is undetermined. Germline CDR1 SNHLY, CDR2 FYNNEI. Trimming removed 8 bases at V and 6 bases at J, with 19 bases between. The CDR3 runs 14 residues.